This T cell receptor beta chain originates from a study of T cells after yellow fever vaccination. For the study at large: Preparing low-cell-number fractions relied on SMART-Seq v4 Ultra Low Input. General study points: Repertoires obtained by FACS sorting could include abundant clonotypes that entered as contaminants from the bulk population. The sorted memory subsets sampled on day 0 contained almost no detectable vaccine-responding clonotypes.

One entry per CDR3 protein results from TCRdb running MiXCR on the 5' RACE reads. This sample has more than 45,000 distinct CDR3 sequences; about 5.6% occur once, and the top ten carry 25% to 40%. This clonotype came up many times. The clonotype comes from a young man who received the YFV17D yellow fever vaccine. Here the sequenced sample was PBMCs, either bulk or a sorted T-cell subset (CD4+, CD8+, memory, or dextramer-sorted; not recorded which), taken on the day of the yellow fever booster vaccination.

The CDR3 DNA reads TGCGCCAGCAGCTTAGGGACAATCCCCACAGATACGCAGTATTTT. Translated, it gives CASSLGTIPTDTQYF. This chain links TRBV5-1 with TRBJ2-3; D may be TRBD1 (6 bases). The V gene lost 2 bases and the J gene lost 2 bases, with 12 bases spanning the gap. The V gene's germline CDR1 is SGHRS and CDR2 YFSETQ. This CDR3 spans 15 amino acids.